The text below deals with one T cell receptor (beta chain). V dropped 4 bases and J dropped 4 bases, with 11 bases sitting between them. The CDR3 is 14 residues long. The germline CDR1 and CDR2 sequences are MNHEY and SMNVEV (reference sequence). The record originates from a study of blood T cell repertoires in COVID-19. Per the original methods: Quantification of nucleated cells was approximated via reference gene primer amplification. Repertoires were generated with immunoSEQ multiplex PCR, while TCRdb's copy carries only in-frame clones and drops some. D and trimming were read from the DNA, whereas the V and J calls and clone size are those reported in that table. The top ten clones hold roughly 19% of a sample with around 190,000 clones, about 88% of them seen once.

This sequence joins TRBV27 and TRBJ1-3, with no clear D. Sequences were obtained from peripheral blood. This TCR derives from a man aged 45 to 65 with COVID-19, enrolled during active disease. CDR3 nucleotide sequence: TGTGCCAGCAGTTCTCTAATAACGGGAAACACCATATATTTT. Translated: CASSSLITGNTIYF.